Following are 18 T cell receptor beta chains from one sample sequenced in a study of healthy donors' naive CD4 and CD8 T cells. Each TCR library used around 500 ng of total RNA and a linear amplification protocol. Each CDR3 protein is one row after TCRdb ran MiXCR on the reads. The sample consists of 200,000 or so distinct CDR3 sequences, around three quarters of them appearing once. The sample taken for sequencing was naive CD4+ and CD8+ T cells sorted from blood, pooled from several donors. The receptors derive from a pool of human donors in good health; the sample pools cells from several healthy donors.

The V and J genes are TRBV18 and TRBJ2-1, with TRBD2 identical over 10 bases. Per the germline V gene, CDR1 is KGHSH and CDR2 is LQKENI. This CDR3 is 20 amino acids long. Germline trimming cut 0 bases from V and 0 bases from J; bases unmatched to any gene: 11. CDR3 protein: CASSPPAGLATPSSYNEQFF. Written as DNA, the CDR3 is TGTGCCAGCTCACCACCGGCGGGACTAGCGACCCCAAGCTCCTACAATGAGCAGTTCTTC. The full variable domain, rest sourced from reference TRBV18 and TRBJ2-1, is NAGVMQNPRHLVRRRGQEARLRCSPMKGHSHVYWYRQLPEEGLKFMVYLQKENIIDESGMPKERFSAEFPKEGPSILRIQQVVRGDSAAYFCASSPPAGLATPSSYNEQFFGPGTRLTVL.

The V and J genes are TRBV12-3 or TRBV12-4 and TRBJ2-5; TRBD2 is a possible D gene (6 bases). The V and J ends lost 5 bases and 9 bases respectively, with 25 bases between them. The CDR3 spans 16 residues. Written as DNA, the CDR3 is TGTGCCAGCAGTCGAAACTATCAGGGAGGAGGGGAGGCCCAGTACTTC. Its protein product is CASSRNYQGGGEAQYF.

CDR3 in DNA: TGTGCCAGCAGCTCCTTACTCGGCGACGATAGCACAGATACGCAGTATTTT. Its translation is CASSSLLGDDSTDTQYF. V is TRBV7-9 and J is TRBJ2-3; D remains ambiguous. V lost 4 bases and J 0 bases, leaving 17 bases between the germline ends. This CDR3 spans 17 amino acids. In germline, CDR1 is SEHNR, CDR2 FQNEAQ (reference sequence).

V usage is TRBV2 and J usage is TRBJ2-1; D gene uncertain. The DNA end favors TRBJ2-7, so the J call may be wrong. The germline V gene encodes CDR1 SNHLY and CDR2 FYNNEI. The length of the CDR3 is 13 residues. The DNA for the CDR3 is TGTGCCAGCATACTATCCTTTGGGAACGAGCAGTACTTC. Translated, it gives CASILSFGNEQYF.

The chain uses TRBV7-2 and TRBJ2-2, with 8 bases identical to TRBD1. Trimming removed 5 bases from V and 1 base from J; junction bases left unmatched: 3. Germline assignment: CDR1 SGHTA and CDR2 FQGNSA. The CDR3 covers 15 residues. This CDR3 is CASSRDRMNTGELFF. Here the CDR3 DNA reads TGTGCCAGCAGCCGGGACAGGATGAACACCGGGGAGCTGTTTTTT.

The V call is TRBV7-2, the J call TRBJ2-7; D remains unclear. V shed 6 bases and J shed 3 bases, with 12 bases lying between them. This CDR3 spans 13 amino acids. Germline V lookup: CDR1 SGHTA, CDR2 FQGNSA. CDR3 sequence reads: CASSTGQSYEQYF. The CDR3 bases are TGTGCCAGCAGTACGGGCCAGAGCTACGAGCAGTACTTC.

The chain carries TRBV5-1 and TRBJ1-5, with D uncertain. From germline, CDR1 is SGHRS and CDR2 YFSETQ. With 1 base removed from V and 5 bases from J, the gap between germline ends came to 1 base. The length of the CDR3 is 11 residues. In DNA form, the CDR3 reads TGCGCCAGCAGCTTGTATCAGCCCCAGCATTTT. Translated, it gives CASSLYQPQHF. The whole variable domain, remainder taken from reference TRBV5-1 and TRBJ1-5, is KAGVTQTPRYLIKTRGQQVTLSCSPISGHRSVSWYQQTPGQGLQFLFEYFSETQRNKGNFPGRFSGRQFSNSRSEMNVSTLELGDSALYLCASSLYQPQHFGDGTRLSIL.

The V and J genes are TRBV15 and TRBJ2-2; no clear D gene. Germline CDR1 LNHNV, CDR2 YYDKDF (reference sequence). With 0 bases removed from V and 1 base from J, the gap between germline ends came to 9 bases. The CDR3 is made up of 16 amino acids. CDR3 loop: CATSREGPGNTGELFF. The CDR3 DNA sequence: TGTGCCACCAGCAGAGAAGGGCCAGGGAACACCGGGGAGCTGTTTTTT.

This clonotype was seen more than once but under ten times. The chain is built from TRBV29-1 and TRBJ2-1, with D hard to call. Trimming took off 5 bases at V and 6 bases at J, with 11 bases between the two ends. CDR1 and CDR2 from the germline V gene are SQVTM and ANQGSEA. CDR3 length: 12 amino acids. This chain's CDR3 is CSVLVEANEQFF. As DNA, the CDR3 is TGCAGCGTTCTCGTGGAAGCCAATGAGCAGTTCTTC.

The rearrangement uses TRBV29-1 and TRBJ2-3, with TRBD1 identical over 10 bases. Germline V gene lookup returns CDR1 SQVTM and CDR2 ANQGSEA. This CDR3 spans 17 amino acids. V shed 6 bases and J 3 bases; nucleotides not matched to a gene: 15. In DNA, the CDR3 is TGCAGCGTCCGAGACCGGGACAGGGGATCGGGAACAGATACGCAGTATTTT. Protein: CSVRDRDRGSGTDTQYF.

The chain joins TRBV5-4 to TRBJ2-7; D not resolved. The germline V gene has CDR1 SGHNT and CDR2 YYREEE (reference sequence). This CDR3 is 14 amino acids long. V dropped 1 base and J dropped 0 bases, with 8 bases sitting between them. Written as DNA, the CDR3 is TGTGCCAGCAGCTTGAGGCAGAACTCCTACGAGCAGTACTTC. Translating gives CASSLRQNSYEQYF.

This clonotype was detected a few times. The rearrangement uses TRBV6-6 and TRBJ1-1; 10 nucleotides agree with TRBD1. CDR1 is MNHNY, CDR2 SVGAGI, per germline (reference sequence). V shed 4 bases and J 1 base; nucleotides not matched to a gene: 12. CDR3 length: 18 residues. The CDR3, as DNA: TGTGCCAGCAGTTCCCGACAGGGGGCCAGGGTATCGAACACTGAAGCTTTCTTT. It specifies CASSSRQGARVSNTEAFF.

J is TRBJ2-1 and V is TRBV30; 9 bases are a match to TRBD2. The CDR3 extends over 13 amino acids. Germline CDR1 is GTSNPN and CDR2 is SVGIG (reference sequence). V gave up 7 bases and J gave up 3 bases; unmatched junction bases: 4. CDR3 nucleotides: TGTGCCTTTTCTAGCGGGGTCTACAATGAGCAGTTCTTC. Translation gives CAFSSGVYNEQFF.

The rearrangement links TRBV20-1 to TRBJ2-3, with 14 bases identical to TRBD2. This CDR3 comprises 17 residues. The V gene's germline CDR1 is DFQATT and CDR2 SNEGSKA (reference sequence). Unmatched junction bases numbered 8, after V lost 5 bases and J lost 1 base. The CDR3 protein is CSAPGLAGGPRTDTQYF. DNA of the CDR3: TGCAGTGCTCCAGGACTAGCGGGAGGCCCTCGCACAGATACGCAGTATTTT.

This chain uses TRBV10-3 with TRBJ2-7; TRBD1 might be the D (5 bases). With 10 bases removed from V and 1 base from J, the gap between germline ends came to 11 bases. The CDR3 covers 12 residues. Per germline, CDR1 ENHRY and CDR2 SYGVKD. The DNA of the CDR3 is TGTGCCAGTCAACAGGAGTCCTACGAGCAGTACTTC. As protein: CASQQESYEQYF.

This clonotype was recorded only once. The chain is built from TRBV27 and TRBJ1-1, with 9 bases lining up with TRBD1. Unmatched junction bases numbered 4, after V lost 4 bases and J lost 7 bases. The CDR3 runs to 13 residues. CDR1 MNHEY and CDR2 SMNVEV come from the germline V gene (reference sequence). CDR3 residues: CASSWDRDIEAFF. In DNA form, the CDR3 reads TGTGCCAGCAGTTGGGACAGGGACATTGAAGCTTTCTTT.

The V gene is TRBV29-1, the J gene TRBJ2-7, with 12 bases matching TRBD2. In germline, CDR1 is SQVTM, CDR2 ANQGSEA. CDR3 length equals 14 residues. V trimming: 4 bases; J trimming: 3 bases; junction bases outside the gene matches: 4. The CDR3 DNA follows: TGCAGCGTTGTGCCGGGACTAGCGGGCTACGAGCAGTACTTC. Encoded protein: CSVVPGLAGYEQYF.

The chain carries TRBV27 and TRBJ1-2; D might be TRBD1 (5 bases). Trimming shortened V by 0 bases and J by 4 bases, and 15 bases separated the two germline ends. The CDR3 has 16 amino acids. Germline V gives CDR1 MNHEY, CDR2 SMNVEV (reference sequence). CDR3 in DNA: TGTGCCAGCAGTTTATCGGCCTCTACAGGCGTCTATGGCTACACCTTC. It specifies CASSLSASTGVYGYTF.